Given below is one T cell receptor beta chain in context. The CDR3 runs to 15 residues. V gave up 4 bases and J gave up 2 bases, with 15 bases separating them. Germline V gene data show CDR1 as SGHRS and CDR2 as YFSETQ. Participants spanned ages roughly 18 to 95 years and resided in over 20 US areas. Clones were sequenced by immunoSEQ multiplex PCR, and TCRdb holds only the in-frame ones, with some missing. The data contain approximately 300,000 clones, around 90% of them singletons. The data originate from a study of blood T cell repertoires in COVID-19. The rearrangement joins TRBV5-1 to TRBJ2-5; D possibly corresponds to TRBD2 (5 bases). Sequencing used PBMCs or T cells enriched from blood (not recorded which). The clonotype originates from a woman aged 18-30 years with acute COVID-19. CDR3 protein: CASSNPLEAQETQYF. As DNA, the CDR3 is TGCGCCAGCAGCAACCCTTTGGAGGCACAAGAGACCCAGTACTTC.